What follows is one TCR beta chain and its context. Its specificity is unknown. The V gene lost 2 bases and the J gene lost 0 bases, with 16 bases spanning the gap. The germline gives CDR1 ENHRY, CDR2 SYGVKD. The length of the CDR3 is 17 residues. Donors were ostensibly healthy at sampling, although undocumented immune exposures were probable. The source of the sample is a study of cytomegalovirus exposure and HLA in healthy donors. Points from the study as a whole: Later on, an analysis tied 15,000 to 20,000 TCR beta sequences to HLA alleles at 0.05 false discovery rate. Later findings reportedly placed an Asian-associated ancestry cluster below the approximately 670-donor mean for N-insertions. When analyzed later, a missense DCLRE1C variant was found to be linked to TCR beta V- and J-gene trimming.

The primer mix had 60 Vbeta and 13 Jbeta primers. This table comes from immunoSEQ multiplex PCR, and its TCRdb copy is limited to in-frame clones, with some not included. The sample has over 100,000 clones, about 83% seen once. This chain connects TRBV10-3 to TRBJ1-1; no firm D call. Sequenced sample: PBMCs. This receptor was obtained from a female donor in good health and CMV-seronegative. This CDR3 reads CAISEGPGSGLNTEAFF. DNA of the CDR3: TGTGCCATCAGTGAGGGACCTGGGAGCGGATTGAACACTGAAGCTTTCTTT.